This entry lists 29 T cell receptor beta chains sequenced from one sample in a study of T cell repertoires in cytomegalovirus infection. TCRdb reprocessed the reads via MiXCR and lists one record per CDR3 protein. The table shows around 430,000 distinct CDR3 sequences, with about 42% occurring only once. Their cognate antigens are unknown. Sample: cultured PBMCs, taken from culture after CMV antigen stimulation. The receptors shown here come from a human donor in good health (CMV status not recorded). Some clones in this sample may be carry-over from other donors' samples.

This clonotype was seen only a few times. This chain's CDR3 is CASSLDLGLNAFF. In nucleotides, the CDR3 is TGTGCCAGCAGCTTAGACCTGGGGTTGAATGCTTTCTTT. The chain carries TRBV11-1 and TRBJ1-1; D is unresolved. The CDR3 runs 13 residues. From germline, CDR1 is SGHAT and CDR2 FQDESV (reference sequence). The V and J ends lost 1 base and 11 bases respectively, with 14 bases between them. Variable domain in full (rest from reference TRBV11-1 and TRBJ1-1): EAEVAQSPRYKITEKSQAVAFWCDPISGHATLYWYRQILGQGPELLVQFQDESVVDDSQLPKDRFSAERLKGVDSTLKIQPAELGDSAMYLCASSLDLGLNAFFGQGTRLTVV.

V usage is TRBV7-9 and J usage is TRBJ2-7; D is uncertain. This CDR3 spans 13 amino acids. V shed 2 bases and J shed 5 bases, with 10 bases lying between them. In germline, CDR1 is SEHNR, CDR2 FQNEAQ (reference sequence). This chain's CDR3 is CASSLSGADEQYF. CDR3 nucleotide sequence: TGTGCCAGCAGCTTATCCGGCGCCGACGAGCAGTACTTC.

About this clonotype: The junction does not match germline at one end; this may be a read error. V usage is TRBV7-8 and J usage is TRBJ1-1; D is possibly TRBD1 (5 bases). This CDR3 has 12 amino acids. Germline CDR1 is SGHVS and CDR2 is FQNEAQ. DNA of the CDR3: TGTGACAGCAGCTTTGGGGCTGGTGAAGCTTTCTTT. Protein sequence: CDSSFGAGEAFF.

This chain connects TRBV11-2 to TRBJ1-1, with unresolved D. CDR1 is SGHAT and CDR2 is FQNNGV in the germline V gene. CDR3 size: 14 residues. V was shortened by 0 bases and J by 6 bases, with 11 bases between the two germline ends. The CDR3 coding sequence is TGTGCCAGCAGCTTAGATCTTGCGGTGCCTGAAGCTTTCTTT. Translation gives CASSLDLAVPEAFF.

This clonotype was counted ten times or more. This chain joins TRBV6-1 and TRBJ1-5; D not resolved. Germline values: CDR1 MNHNS, CDR2 SASEGT. Trimming cost V 5 bases and J 5 bases, with 7 bases left between them. The CDR3 sequence is 12 residues long. The chain's CDR3 is CASSPGDQPQHF. CDR3 DNA: TGTGCCAGCAGTCCCGGAGATCAGCCCCAGCATTTT.

The V call is TRBV11-2, the J call TRBJ2-1; TRBD2 is a possible D gene (7 bases). The CDR3 has 15 residues. With 3 bases removed from V and 6 bases from J, the gap between germline ends came to 15 bases. The germline gives CDR1 SGHAT, CDR2 FQNNGV. CDR3 bases: TGTGCCAGCAGCTTGTTGCGGGGGCCCCTCAATGAGCAGTTCTTC. It encodes CASSLLRGPLNEQFF.

The rearrangement links TRBV11-2 to TRBJ2-4; D gene uncertain. With 3 bases removed from V and 5 bases from J, the gap between germline ends came to 14 bases. The germline gives CDR1 SGHAT, CDR2 FQNNGV. The CDR3 covers 15 residues. CDR3 loop: CASSFDGSLENIQYF. The CDR3 DNA follows: TGTGCCAGCAGCTTTGATGGCAGCCTCGAAAACATTCAGTACTTC.

The chain joins TRBV2 to TRBJ1-2, with D tentatively TRBD1 (5 bases). This CDR3 contains 13 residues. V shed 6 bases and J shed 3 bases, with 11 bases lying between them. CDR1 and CDR2 from the germline V gene are SNHLY and FYNNEI. CDR3 bases: TGTGCCAGCAGCGACAAAGGGGACTATGGCTACACCTTC. Amino acid sequence: CASSDKGDYGYTF.

The chain carries TRBV12-3 or TRBV12-4 and TRBJ2-5; 8 bases map to TRBD2. CDR3 size: 15 residues. Trimming took 5 bases from V and 3 from J; bases not matched to a gene: 8. CDR3 DNA sequence: TGTGCCAGCAGTCTCCGAGGGCGGGGGGAAGAGACCCAGTACTTC. As protein: CASSLRGRGEETQYF.

This clonotype was observed a few times. This chain joins TRBV5-6 and TRBJ2-7, with 8 nucleotides matching TRBD2. V lost 4 bases and J lost 3; bases outside the gene matches: 9. CDR3 length: 15 residues. Germline V gene lookup returns CDR1 SGHDT and CDR2 YYEEEE. For the CDR3, the DNA is TGTGCCAGCAGCCCCGGAAGCGGGGGCTACTACGAGCAGTACTTC. It codes for CASSPGSGGYYEQYF.

The gene calls are TRBV11-2 and TRBJ2-3; D perhaps matches TRBD1 (6 bases). CDR3 length equals 15 residues. V lost 5 bases, J lost 2 bases, and 14 bases lay in between. Germline CDR1 and CDR2: SGHAT and FQNNGV. The CDR3, as DNA: TGTGCCAGCAGCCAGGGGCTTTCGGTCACAGATACGCAGTATTTT. Its translation is CASSQGLSVTDTQYF.

The chain carries TRBV7-8 and TRBJ2-3; D gene uncertain. CDR3 length equals 13 residues. Germline loops: CDR1 SGHVS, CDR2 FQNEAQ. The V end was cut by 7 bases, the J end by 7 bases, with 15 bases between. The CDR3 bases are TGTGCCAGCATGCCAGGACGGACCAATACGCAGTATTTT. Its protein is CASMPGRTNTQYF. Complete variable domain (other parts from reference TRBV7-8 and TRBJ2-3): GAGVSQSPRYKVAKRGQDVALRCDPISGHVSLFWYQQALGQGPEFLTYFQNEAQLDKSGLPSDRFFAERPEGSVSTLKIQRTQQEDSAVYLCASMPGRTNTQYFGPGTRLTVL.

The chain has TRBV11-2 and TRBJ1-2; possibly TRBD1 for D (5 bases). The CDR3 covers 14 residues. The V end was cut by 5 bases, the J end by 5 bases, with 15 bases between. CDR1 and CDR2 from the germline V gene are SGHAT and FQNNGV. The CDR3 nucleotides read TGTGCCAGCAGCGGGGCCTCTAGCGGTTATGGCTACACCTTC. Translating it yields CASSGASSGYGYTF.

In the case of this clonotype: Compared with germline, one end of the junction differs, possibly owing to a read error. This sequence joins TRBV2 and TRBJ2-3; 13 bases line up with TRBD2. CDR3 length: 16 residues. Germline V lookup: CDR1 SNHLY, CDR2 FYNNEI. DNA of the CDR3: TGTGCCAGCAAGACTAGCGGGGGGCCTAGCACAGATACGCAGTGTTTT. This gives the protein CASKTSGGPSTDTQCF.

This clonotype was seen a few times. The chain combines TRBV7-9 with TRBJ1-1; 7 bases fit TRBD1. The V gene's germline CDR1 is SEHNR and CDR2 FQNEAQ (reference sequence). V shed 5 bases and J 7 bases; nucleotides not matched to a gene: 7. The CDR3 has 13 amino acids. The CDR3 nucleotides are TGTGCCAGCAGCCCCGGGACAGCCTTTGAAGCTTTCTTT. It yields the protein CASSPGTAFEAFF.

The chain combines TRBV7-8 with TRBJ2-7; D gene unclear. The CDR3 runs to 14 residues. Deletions cut 5 bases from V and 2 bases from J, with 13 bases between. Germline values: CDR1 SGHVS, CDR2 FQNEAQ. This CDR3 is CASSPPNDPYEQYF. The CDR3 bases are TGTGCCAGCAGCCCGCCGAACGATCCCTACGAGCAGTACTTC.

This chain links TRBV18 with TRBJ2-2, with a weak D call TRBD2 (5 bases). V lost 2 bases to trimming and J lost 1 base, with 8 bases between them. The CDR3 spans 15 residues. Per germline, CDR1 KGHSH and CDR2 LQKENI. The CDR3 DNA reads as TGTGCCAGCTCACCAGTCGGGGAGAACACCGGGGAGCTGTTTTTT. It translates to CASSPVGENTGELFF.

V is TRBV7-2 and J is TRBJ2-2; 7 nucleotides match TRBD1. The V gene's germline CDR1 is SGHTA and CDR2 FQGNSA. V dropped 3 bases and J dropped 4; count of bases not matched to a gene: 2. CDR3 size: 14 residues. CDR3 protein: CASSFAGGTGELFF. The CDR3 DNA follows: TGTGCCAGCAGCTTTGCAGGGGGCACCGGGGAGCTGTTTTTT.

This chain links TRBV7-2 with TRBJ2-7, with D perhaps matching TRBD2 (6 bases). CDR1 and CDR2 (germline): SGHTA, FQGNSA. The CDR3 runs to 15 residues. Between the trimmed V and J ends, which lost 5 bases and 5 bases, there was a span of 19 bases. The DNA for the CDR3 is TGTGCCAGCAGCCGGGGAGGCCCCGGCGGGCACGAGCAGTACTTC. Protein: CASSRGGPGGHEQYF.

The rearrangement links TRBV4-1 to TRBJ1-2; 11 nucleotides match TRBD1. CDR1 is MGHRA, CDR2 YSYEKL, per germline. V shed 2 bases, J shed 5 bases, and the junction held 10 bases outside the gene matches. The length of the CDR3 is 17 residues. The CDR3 reads CASSQKDGQGAEYGYTF. The CDR3 DNA is TGCGCCAGCAGCCAAAAAGACGGACAGGGGGCGGAGTATGGCTACACCTTC.

This clonotype has just a few counts. The chain links TRBV20-1 to TRBJ2-1; 9 positions match TRBD2. Germline V gene lookup returns CDR1 DFQATT and CDR2 SNEGSKA (reference sequence). V was clipped by 5 bases and J by 5 bases; unmatched bases: 4. The CDR3 covers 13 residues. CDR3 loop: CSALAGRDNEQFF. Here the CDR3 DNA reads TGCAGTGCTCTAGCGGGGAGAGACAATGAGCAGTTCTTC.

This clonotype was found once. The chain couples TRBV20-1 to TRBJ2-7; D not resolved. The V end was cut by 7 bases, the J end by 6 bases, with 16 bases between. The V gene's germline CDR1 is DFQATT and CDR2 SNEGSKA (reference sequence). CDR3 length: 12 amino acids. The CDR3 DNA is TGCAGTGTTAGGGCCTCGGTTCGCGAGCAGTACTTC. Translated, it gives CSVRASVREQYF.

This clonotype was observed a few times. This chain connects TRBV7-2 to TRBJ1-2, with 8 nucleotides matching TRBD1. The germline gives CDR1 SGHTA, CDR2 FQGNSA. The CDR3 sequence is 14 residues long. Trimming at V came to 3 bases and at J to 2 bases, leaving 2 bases not matched to a gene. CDR3 DNA: TGTGCCAGCAGCTTCCGGACAGGGAACTATGGCTACACCTTC. It yields the protein CASSFRTGNYGYTF.

This clonotype was seen a handful of times. This chain uses TRBV10-3 with TRBJ1-4, with D unresolved. CDR3 length: 14 residues. Trimming removed 3 bases from V and 1 base from J, with 6 bases in between. Germline values: CDR1 ENHRY, CDR2 SYGVKD. Here the CDR3 reads CAISEFRTNEKLFF. The CDR3 nucleotides read TGTGCCATCAGTGAATTCAGAACTAATGAAAAACTGTTTTTT.

A few counts support this clonotype. The gene calls are TRBV6-2 or TRBV6-3 and TRBJ2-7; possible D gene TRBD1, 5 bases. V was cut by 0 bases and J by 5 bases, with 5 bases left in between. Germline-derived CDR1 and CDR2 are MNHEY and SVGEGT. The CDR3 extends over 12 amino acids. This CDR3 is CASSYSRDEQYF. The CDR3 nucleotides read TGTGCCAGCAGTTACTCCAGGGACGAGCAGTACTTC.

The V and J genes are TRBV11-2 and TRBJ2-2; D not resolved. Germline CDR1 is SGHAT and CDR2 is FQNNGV. The V gene lost 0 bases and the J gene lost 6 bases, with 8 bases spanning the gap. CDR3 length equals 14 residues. The CDR3 region has the DNA TGTGCCAGCAGCTTAGATCCAACGGCCGGGGAGCTGTTTTTT. It specifies CASSLDPTAGELFF.

This chain uses TRBV19 with TRBJ1-2, with 8 bases matching TRBD1. CDR3 length equals 12 residues. J gave up 9 bases and V 5 bases, and 5 bases lay outside the gene matches. Germline V lookup: CDR1 LNHDA, CDR2 SQIVND (reference sequence). CDR3 sequence reads: CASSPDRESYTF. Written as DNA, the CDR3 is TGTGCCAGTAGTCCGGACAGGGAGAGCTACACCTTC.

In its sample, this clonotype was seen a few times. CDR3 loop: CASSLIAGRSSYNEQFF. For the CDR3, the DNA is TGCGCCAGCAGCCTTATAGCGGGGAGAAGCTCCTACAATGAGCAGTTCTTC. The rearrangement joins TRBV4-1 to TRBJ2-1; 8 bases agree with TRBD2. This CDR3 has 17 amino acids. J lost 0 bases, V lost 4 bases, and 8 bases had no gene match. Germline assignment: CDR1 MGHRA and CDR2 YSYEKL.

The chain links TRBV2 to TRBJ1-1; tentatively, D is TRBD1 (5 bases). CDR3 length equals 14 residues. Looked up from germline, CDR1 is SNHLY and CDR2 is FYNNEI. The V and J ends lost 5 bases and 5 bases respectively, with 15 bases between them. Here the CDR3 reads CASSSQGLGTEAFF. The DNA for the CDR3 is TGTGCCAGCAGTTCGCAGGGACTGGGGACTGAAGCTTTCTTT.